These 5 T cell receptor beta chains were sequenced from one sample in a study of regulatory T cells in long-lasting Graves disease. Sample time point: persistent/refractory GD, antithyroid drugs over 5 years with positive TRAb. PBMC RNA was the source of the TCR library. Arm-PCR of CDR3 regions and iRepertoire HTBI primers were the basis on which TCR beta libraries were built. TCRdb redid the calling of the multiplex PCR reads with MiXCR, one entry per CDR3 protein. Of approximately 440,000 distinct CDR3 sequences in the sample, about 20% are singletons; the top ten hold around 24%. The sample was peripheral blood mononuclear cells (PBMCs), taken when the disease was refractory, from a patient treated with antithyroid drugs. The source is a female donor with Graves disease.

The chain has TRBV2 and TRBJ2-3; 8 bases match TRBD2. V dropped 1 base and J dropped 2; count of bases not matched to a gene: 11. Germline loops: CDR1 SNHLY, CDR2 FYNNEI. This CDR3 is built from 18 residues. CDR3: CASSEEGTNGRDTDTQYF. As DNA, the CDR3 is TGTGCCAGCAGTGAAGAGGGGACTAACGGGAGGGACACAGATACGCAGTATTTT.

The sample holds one count of this clonotype. The genes are TRBV4-2 and TRBJ1-1; perhaps TRBD1 as D (5 bases). Looked up from germline, CDR1 is LGHNA and CDR2 is YNFKEQ. The V gene lost 0 bases and the J gene lost 4 bases, with 9 bases spanning the gap. This CDR3 has 14 residues. The CDR3 sequence is CASSQEVGGTEAFF. Written as DNA, the CDR3 is TGTGCCAGCAGCCAAGAAGTGGGGGGCACTGAAGCTTTCTTT.

This clonotype was found a few times. This chain links TRBV12-3 or TRBV12-4 with TRBJ2-7; perhaps D is TRBD1 or TRBD2 (5 bases each). Between the trimmed V and J ends, which lost 10 bases and 0 bases, there was a span of 7 bases. This CDR3 has 11 amino acids. The CDR3 protein is CATGTSYEQYF. CDR3 in DNA: TGTGCCACCGGGACCTCCTACGAGCAGTACTTC.

The CDR3 bases are TGTGCCAGCGGCACGGTTTCTGCAGGCTACACCTTC. Protein product: CASGTVSAGYTF. The chain is built from TRBV28 and TRBJ1-2; D ambiguous. V shed 8 bases and J shed 8 bases, with 15 bases lying between them. The germline V gene has CDR1 MDHEN and CDR2 SYDVKM. This CDR3 has 12 residues.

The V gene is TRBV30, the J gene TRBJ2-4; unclear D gene. V was clipped by 0 bases and J by 0 bases, with 18 bases between them. This CDR3 is built from 18 residues. Germline-derived CDR1 and CDR2 are GTSNPN and SVGIG (reference sequence). The CDR3 loop is CAWSVRQTLPLAKNIQYF. The DNA of the CDR3 is TGTGCCTGGAGTGTTCGGCAGACGTTACCGCTAGCCAAAAACATTCAGTACTTC.